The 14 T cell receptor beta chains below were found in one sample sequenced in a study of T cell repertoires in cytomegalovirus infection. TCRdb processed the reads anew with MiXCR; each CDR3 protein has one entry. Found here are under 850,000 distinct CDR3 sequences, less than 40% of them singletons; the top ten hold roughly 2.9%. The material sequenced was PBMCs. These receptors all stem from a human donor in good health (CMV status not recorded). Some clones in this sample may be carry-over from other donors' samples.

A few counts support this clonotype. CDR3 coding DNA: TGTGCCAGCAGTTACTCGAGGGGGCGGTCGGATGAAAAACTGTTTTTT. It translates to CASSYSRGRSDEKLFF. This rearrangement joins TRBV6-2 or TRBV6-3 to TRBJ1-4, with 7 nucleotides matching TRBD1. Germline CDR1 reads MNHEY; CDR2 reads SVGEGT. The length of the CDR3 is 16 residues. Trimming took 0 bases from V and 6 from J; bases not matched to a gene: 7.

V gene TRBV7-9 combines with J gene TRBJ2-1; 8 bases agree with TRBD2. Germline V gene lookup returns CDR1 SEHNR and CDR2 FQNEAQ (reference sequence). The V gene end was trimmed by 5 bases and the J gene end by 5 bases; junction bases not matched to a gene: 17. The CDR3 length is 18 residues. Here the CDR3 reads CASSAGAAWRGADNEQFF. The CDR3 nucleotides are TGTGCCAGCAGCGCCGGGGCAGCGTGGCGGGGGGCGGACAATGAGCAGTTCTTC.

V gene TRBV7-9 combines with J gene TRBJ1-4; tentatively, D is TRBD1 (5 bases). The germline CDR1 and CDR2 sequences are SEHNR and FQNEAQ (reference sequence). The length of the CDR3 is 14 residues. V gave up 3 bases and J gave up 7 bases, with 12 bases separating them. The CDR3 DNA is TGTGCCAGCAGCTTCTCAGGGCAAGGTGAAAAACTGTTTTTT. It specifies CASSFSGQGEKLFF.

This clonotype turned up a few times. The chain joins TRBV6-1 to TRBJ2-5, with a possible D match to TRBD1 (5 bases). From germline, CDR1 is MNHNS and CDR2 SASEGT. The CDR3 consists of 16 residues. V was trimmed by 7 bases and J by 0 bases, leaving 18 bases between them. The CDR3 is CASTTRRQGHQETQYF. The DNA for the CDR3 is TGTGCCAGCACCACAAGGCGGCAGGGCCACCAAGAGACCCAGTACTTC.

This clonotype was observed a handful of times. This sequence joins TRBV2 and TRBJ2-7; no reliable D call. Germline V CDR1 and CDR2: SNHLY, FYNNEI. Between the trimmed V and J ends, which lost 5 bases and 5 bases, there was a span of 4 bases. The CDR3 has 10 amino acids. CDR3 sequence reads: CASSRNEQYF. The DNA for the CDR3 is TGTGCCAGCAGTCGAAACGAGCAGTACTTC.

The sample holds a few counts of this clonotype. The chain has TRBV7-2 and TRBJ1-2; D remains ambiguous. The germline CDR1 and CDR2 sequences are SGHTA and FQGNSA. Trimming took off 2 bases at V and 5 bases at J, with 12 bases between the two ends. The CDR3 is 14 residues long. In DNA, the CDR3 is TGTGCCAGCAGCTTACCCATTGGGGATTATGGCTACACCTTC. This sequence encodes CASSLPIGDYGYTF.

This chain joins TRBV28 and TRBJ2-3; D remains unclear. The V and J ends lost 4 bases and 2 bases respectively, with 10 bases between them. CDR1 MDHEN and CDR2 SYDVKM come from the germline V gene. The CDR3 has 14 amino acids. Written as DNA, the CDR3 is TGTGCCAGCAGTTGGGAAGGTATCACAGATACGCAGTATTTT. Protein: CASSWEGITDTQYF. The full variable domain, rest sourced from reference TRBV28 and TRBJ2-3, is DVKVTQSSRYLVKRTGEKVFLECVQDMDHENMFWYRQDPGLGLRLIYFSYDVKMKEKGDIPEGYSVSREKKERFSLILESASTNQTSMYLCASSWEGITDTQYFGPGTRLTVL.

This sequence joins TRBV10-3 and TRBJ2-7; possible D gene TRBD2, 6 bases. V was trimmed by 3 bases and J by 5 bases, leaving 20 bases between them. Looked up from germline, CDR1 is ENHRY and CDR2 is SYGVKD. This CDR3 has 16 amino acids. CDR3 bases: TGTGCCATCAGTGATCCGGGGGTGGGACCAGGTAACGAGCAGTACTTC. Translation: CAISDPGVGPGNEQYF.

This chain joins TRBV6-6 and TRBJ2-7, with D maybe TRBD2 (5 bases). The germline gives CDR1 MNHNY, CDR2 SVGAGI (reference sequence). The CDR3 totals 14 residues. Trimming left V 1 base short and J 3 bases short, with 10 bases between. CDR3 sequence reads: CASSYYLRGYEQYF. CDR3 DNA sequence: TGTGCCAGCAGTTACTATCTACGGGGCTACGAGCAGTACTTC.

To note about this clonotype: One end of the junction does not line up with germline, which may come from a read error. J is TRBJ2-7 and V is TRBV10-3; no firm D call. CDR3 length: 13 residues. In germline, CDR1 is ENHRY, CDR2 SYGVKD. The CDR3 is CAITDSGAYEQDF. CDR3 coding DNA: TGTGCCATAACCGACTCGGGCGCCTACGAGCAGGACTTC.

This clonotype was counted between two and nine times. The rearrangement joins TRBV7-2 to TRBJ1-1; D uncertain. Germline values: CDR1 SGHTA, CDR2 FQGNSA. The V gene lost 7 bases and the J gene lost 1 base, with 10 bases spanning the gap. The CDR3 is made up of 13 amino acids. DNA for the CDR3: TGTGCCAGCAAGAGAGTGCCGAACACTGAAGCTTTCTTT. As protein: CASKRVPNTEAFF.

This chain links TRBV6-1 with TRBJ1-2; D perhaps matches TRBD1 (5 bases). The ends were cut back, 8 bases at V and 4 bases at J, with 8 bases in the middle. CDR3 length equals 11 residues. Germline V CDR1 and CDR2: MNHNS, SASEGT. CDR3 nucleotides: TGTGCCAGCGGGGGGGGCTATGGCTACACCTTC. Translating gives CASGGGYGYTF.

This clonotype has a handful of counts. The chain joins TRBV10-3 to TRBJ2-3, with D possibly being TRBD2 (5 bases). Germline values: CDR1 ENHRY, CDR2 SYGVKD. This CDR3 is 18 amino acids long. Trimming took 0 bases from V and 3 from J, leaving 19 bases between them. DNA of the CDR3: TGTGCCATCAGTGAGTCGGACGAGAGGGCCCGTTGGACAGATACGCAGTATTTT. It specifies CAISESDERARWTDTQYF.

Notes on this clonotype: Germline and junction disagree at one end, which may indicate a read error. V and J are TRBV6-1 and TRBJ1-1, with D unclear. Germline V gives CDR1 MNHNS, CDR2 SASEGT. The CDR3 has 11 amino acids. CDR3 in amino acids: CACEKNTEAYF. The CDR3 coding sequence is TGTGCCTGTGAGAAGAACACTGAAGCTTACTTT.